The 32 T cell receptor beta chains reported below all come from one sample, sequenced in a study of blood T cells in healthy people across ages. Using a J-beta primer mix together with a sample-barcoded 5' primer, a second PCR was run for about 7 to 12 cycles. TCRdb re-called the 5' RACE reads with MiXCR, one entry per CDR3 protein. The table shows roughly 730,000 distinct CDR3 sequences, with 56% occurring only once. The specimen sequenced was blood. These receptors were obtained from a middle-aged man in good health.

The gene calls are TRBV11-2 and TRBJ2-2, with TRBD2 as a possible D gene (5 bases). V dropped 1 base and J dropped 4 bases, with 10 bases sitting between them. This CDR3 has 15 amino acids. The V gene's germline CDR1 is SGHAT and CDR2 FQNNGV. This CDR3 reads CASSLVTEGTGELFF. The CDR3 DNA follows: TGTGCCAGCAGCTTAGTCACTGAGGGCACCGGGGAGCTGTTTTTT.

This rearrangement joins TRBV4-3 to TRBJ1-4, with no clear D. V lost 4 bases, J lost 8 bases, and 14 bases lay in between. CDR1 and CDR2 from the germline V gene are LGHNA and YSLEER. This CDR3 is 14 amino acids long. The CDR3 here is CASSLSPSVEKLFF. CDR3 nucleotide sequence: TGCGCCAGCAGCCTAAGCCCATCCGTCGAAAAACTGTTTTTT.

J is TRBJ2-7 and V is TRBV27, with D maybe TRBD2 (5 bases). The CDR3 sequence is 15 residues long. Trimming removed 1 base from V and 0 bases from J, with 10 bases in between. Germline CDR1 reads MNHEY; CDR2 reads SMNVEV (reference sequence). CDR3 region: CASSLFEGSSYEQYF. Written as DNA, the CDR3 is TGTGCCAGCAGTTTATTCGAGGGCAGCTCCTACGAGCAGTACTTC.

This clonotype has more than one count but fewer than ten. This chain uses TRBV9 with TRBJ1-5; the D is unclear. V lost 0 bases and J lost 5, with 12 bases in between. This CDR3 has 15 residues. Germline V CDR1 and CDR2: SGDLS, YYNGEE. This CDR3 reads CASSVGGLSYQPQHF. The CDR3 nucleotides read TGTGCCAGCAGCGTAGGTGGCTTGTCGTATCAGCCCCAGCATTTT. Complete variable domain (other parts from reference TRBV9 and TRBJ1-5): DSGVTQTPKHLITATGQRVTLRCSPRSGDLSVYWYQQSLDQGLQFLIQYYNGEERAKGNILERFSAQQFPDLHSELNLSSLELGDSALYFCASSVGGLSYQPQHFGDGTRLSIL.

The chain couples TRBV7-3 to TRBJ2-6; 8 bases match TRBD1. The V gene end was trimmed by 2 bases and the J gene end by 2 bases; junction bases not matched to a gene: 5. The CDR3 runs to 17 residues. Looked up from germline, CDR1 is SGHTA and CDR2 is FQGTGA. CDR3 sequence reads: CASSLDRGPTGANVLTF. Here the CDR3 DNA reads TGTGCCAGCAGCTTAGACAGGGGCCCCACTGGGGCCAACGTCCTGACTTTC.

The chain recombines TRBV20-1 with TRBJ2-3, with 11 nucleotides matching TRBD2. Germline values: CDR1 DFQATT, CDR2 SNEGSKA (reference sequence). V trimming: 5 bases; J trimming: 0 bases; junction bases outside the gene matches: 7. This CDR3 region has 16 residues. The CDR3 region is CSAAPVAGGSTDTQYF. The CDR3 DNA reads as TGCAGTGCTGCGCCGGTAGCGGGGGGGAGCACAGATACGCAGTATTTT.

The chain carries TRBV15 and TRBJ2-3; 13 positions agree with TRBD2. The J segment lost 2 bases and the V segment lost 2 bases, leaving 4 bases of the junction unmatched. This CDR3 is 17 amino acids long. The V gene's germline CDR1 is LNHNV and CDR2 YYDKDF (reference sequence). In nucleotides, the CDR3 is TGTGCCACCAGCAGATTACTAGCGGGAGGGTTCACAGATACGCAGTATTTT. Encoded protein: CATSRLLAGGFTDTQYF.

This clonotype has just one count. The chain recombines TRBV6-4 with TRBJ1-1; TRBD1 might be the D (5 bases). The CDR3 covers 13 residues. CDR1 is MRHNA and CDR2 is SNTAGT in the germline V gene. Between the trimmed V and J ends, which lost 4 bases and 3 bases, there was a span of 9 bases. This CDR3 reads CASSAQGYTEAFF. As DNA, the CDR3 is TGTGCCAGCAGTGCTCAGGGTTACACTGAAGCTTTCTTT.

This clonotype was counted only a few times. The V call is TRBV19, the J call TRBJ1-2; D gene uncertain. Looked up from germline, CDR1 is LNHDA and CDR2 is SQIVND (reference sequence). V was cut by 4 bases and J by 5 bases, with 14 bases left in between. The CDR3 length is 14 residues. The CDR3 nucleotides read TGTGCCAGTAGTACGCAAAGGACGGATTATGGCTACACCTTC. It encodes CASSTQRTDYGYTF.

This clonotype was detected a few times. V gene TRBV28 combines with J gene TRBJ2-2; 8 nucleotides align to TRBD1. The ends lost 3 bases at V and 2 bases at J; junction bases unmatched: 5. In germline, CDR1 is MDHEN, CDR2 SYDVKM. The CDR3 is 16 residues long. CDR3 residues: CASSFGQGANTGELFF. Here the CDR3 DNA reads TGTGCCAGCAGTTTCGGACAGGGAGCAAACACCGGGGAGCTGTTTTTT.

J is TRBJ2-7 and V is TRBV4-3; tentatively, D is TRBD1 (5 bases). The CDR3 is made up of 16 amino acids. V lost 2 bases and J 2 bases, leaving 16 bases between the germline ends. Germline V gene sequence: CDR1 LGHNA, CDR2 YSLEER. The CDR3 nucleotides are TGCGCCAGCAGCCAACAAACTGACAGTTCTCCCTACGAGCAGTACTTC. Protein sequence: CASSQQTDSSPYEQYF.

The table lists this clonotype with a few counts. The CDR3 DNA sequence: TGCGCCAGCAGCAAAGGACTAGCGGGTCTGAATGAGCAGTTCTTC. Translated, it gives CASSKGLAGLNEQFF. This sequence joins TRBV5-1 and TRBJ2-1, with 11 positions matching TRBD2. V was clipped by 4 bases and J by 7 bases; unmatched bases: 7. The germline CDR1 and CDR2 sequences are SGHRS and YFSETQ. The CDR3 totals 15 residues.

J is TRBJ1-2 and V is TRBV25-1; 8 bases align to TRBD1. Looked up from germline, CDR1 is MGHDK and CDR2 is SYGVNS. CDR3 length: 13 amino acids. J lost 13 bases, V lost 4 bases, and 11 bases had no gene match. CDR3 sequence reads: CASSVGQVMEGTF. CDR3 sequence (DNA): TGTGCCAGCAGTGTGGGACAGGTCATGGAGGGCACCTTC.

The chain couples TRBV9 to TRBJ2-1; TRBD2 agrees at 7 bases. The CDR3 consists of 17 residues. CDR1 is SGDLS and CDR2 is YYNGEE in the germline V gene. V dropped 2 bases and J dropped 2; count of bases not matched to a gene: 10. CDR3 region: CASSVELSGATYNEQFF. The DNA for the CDR3 is TGTGCCAGCAGCGTGGAACTCAGCGGGGCTACCTACAATGAGCAGTTCTTC.

This clonotype was seen only a few times. The V and J genes are TRBV29-1 and TRBJ2-3; no definite D call. The CDR3 loop spans 15 amino acids. V dropped 3 bases and J dropped 4 bases, with 17 bases sitting between them. CDR1 and CDR2 (germline): SQVTM, ANQGSEA. The chain's CDR3 is CSVDLNRITADTQYF. CDR3 sequence (DNA): TGCAGCGTTGACTTGAATCGGATTACCGCAGATACGCAGTATTTT.

This clonotype turned up a few times. V usage is TRBV20-1 and J usage is TRBJ2-7; D gene uncertain. The V end was cut by 2 bases, the J end by 3 bases, with 14 bases between. Germline assignment: CDR1 DFQATT and CDR2 SNEGSKA (reference sequence). The CDR3 sequence is 14 residues long. CDR3 in amino acids: CSARTNLADYEQYF. The CDR3 DNA reads TGCAGTGCTAGAACGAATTTAGCAGACTACGAGCAGTACTTC.

V usage is TRBV28 and J usage is TRBJ2-7; tentatively, D is TRBD2 (6 bases). Germline CDR1 and CDR2: MDHEN and SYDVKM. The V and J ends lost 9 bases and 7 bases respectively, with 22 bases between them. This CDR3 is built from 14 residues. The CDR3 spells CASWDGGGGNEQYF. CDR3 nucleotide sequence: TGTGCCAGTTGGGACGGGGGTGGTGGGAATGAGCAGTACTTC.

The CDR3 loop is CSARGNIQGIYGYTF. The CDR3 DNA sequence: TGCAGTGCTAGAGGAAACATACAGGGCATCTATGGCTACACCTTC. The chain combines TRBV20-1 with TRBJ1-2, with D tentatively TRBD1 (6 bases). Germline loops: CDR1 DFQATT, CDR2 SNEGSKA (reference sequence). CDR3 size: 15 residues. Trimming took off 1 base at V and 4 bases at J, with 16 bases between the two ends.

This chain links TRBV20-1 with TRBJ1-2, with 7 bases lining up with TRBD1. Per germline, CDR1 DFQATT and CDR2 SNEGSKA (reference sequence). V was pared by 5 bases and J by 1 base, with 16 bases of the junction left unmatched. The length of the CDR3 is 17 residues. In DNA form, the CDR3 reads TGCAGTGCTCGCAAGATACAGGGGCGAGATTATAACTATGGCTACACCTTC. Amino acid sequence: CSARKIQGRDYNYGYTF.

The gene calls are TRBV5-4 and TRBJ1-1, with D uncertain. This CDR3 has 16 residues. V dropped 4 bases and J dropped 2 bases, with 18 bases sitting between them. CDR1 and CDR2 (germline): SGHNT, YYREEE (reference sequence). The chain's CDR3 is CASSAGVGIFNTEAFF. CDR3 sequence (DNA): TGTGCCAGCAGCGCTGGGGTTGGGATTTTTAACACTGAAGCTTTCTTT. The full variable domain, rest sourced from reference TRBV5-4 and TRBJ1-1, is ETGVTQSPTHLIKTRGQQVTLRCSSQSGHNTVSWYQQALGQGPQFIFQYYREEENGRGNFPPRFSGLQFPNYSSELNVNALELDDSALYLCASSAGVGIFNTEAFFGQGTRLTVV.

The chain recombines TRBV19 with TRBJ1-5, with TRBD1 identical over 7 bases. Trimming took 10 bases from V and 0 from J; bases not matched to a gene: 6. CDR1 is LNHDA, CDR2 SQIVND, per germline (reference sequence). The CDR3 runs to 14 residues. The CDR3 DNA sequence: TGTGCCACCACCGGGACAGTTAGCAATCAGCCCCAGCATTTT. This sequence encodes CATTGTVSNQPQHF.

The V call is TRBV20-1, the J call TRBJ2-3; 7 nucleotides line up with TRBD2. CDR3 size: 15 residues. The trim removed 0 bases at V and 5 bases at J, leaving 8 bases unmatched. CDR1 and CDR2 (germline): DFQATT, SNEGSKA (reference sequence). CDR3 residues: CSARDRRAGVDTQYF. CDR3 nucleotides: TGCAGTGCTAGAGATCGAAGGGCGGGGGTAGATACGCAGTATTTT.

This clonotype was seen only once. The CDR3 loop reads CSVRDPRRGTEAFF. The DNA of the CDR3 is TGCAGCGTACGCGACCCCAGAAGAGGAACTGAAGCTTTCTTT. This chain links TRBV29-1 with TRBJ1-1; D is unresolved. V was pared by 6 bases and J by 5 bases, with 19 bases between. Germline CDR1 is SQVTM and CDR2 is ANQGSEA. The CDR3 length is 14 residues.

The rearrangement links TRBV6-5 to TRBJ2-1, with D perhaps given as TRBD1 or TRBD2 (5 bases each). The germline gives CDR1 MNHEY, CDR2 SVGAGI. Trimming took 0 bases from V and 5 from J, leaving 23 bases between them. The CDR3 loop spans 19 amino acids. CDR3 DNA: TGTGCCAGCAGTTACTCGTGGGAAACGAGGGGCGGAGGAAACAATGAGCAGTTCTTC. Its protein is CASSYSWETRGGGNNEQFF.

The chain carries TRBV7-9 and TRBJ2-3, with 13 bases lining up with TRBD2. J was trimmed by 4 bases and V by 4 bases; bases with no gene match: 5. The CDR3 contains 16 residues. The germline CDR1 and CDR2 sequences are SEHNR and FQNEAQ (reference sequence). The CDR3 region is CASSSLAGGPSDTQYF. CDR3 DNA sequence: TGTGCCAGCAGCTCACTAGCGGGAGGGCCCTCAGATACGCAGTATTTT.

This clonotype was seen a few times. The chain joins TRBV4-1 to TRBJ2-3, with D perhaps matching TRBD1 or TRBD2 (5 bases each). V shed 0 bases and J shed 1 base, with 14 bases lying between them. The CDR3 is 17 amino acids. Germline CDR1 MGHRA, CDR2 YSYEKL. DNA for the CDR3: TGCGCCAGCAGCCAAGATGGGACCAACGCGGGCACAGATACGCAGTATTTT. It codes for CASSQDGTNAGTDTQYF.

This clonotype showed up many times. The chain couples TRBV12-3 or TRBV12-4 to TRBJ1-4; TRBD1 is a possible D gene (5 bases). V was cut by 6 bases and J by 3 bases, with 11 bases left in between. The length of the CDR3 is 14 residues. The CDR3 loop is CASSNQGPNEKLFF. CDR3 bases: TGTGCCAGCAGCAATCAGGGACCTAATGAAAAACTGTTTTTT.

The chain joins TRBV13 to TRBJ2-7; D is possibly TRBD1 or TRBD2 (6 bases each). The CDR3 extends over 15 amino acids. V dropped 6 bases and J dropped 1 base, with 16 bases sitting between them. Germline V gives CDR1 PRHDT, CDR2 FYEKMQ (reference sequence). CDR3 DNA sequence: TGTGCCAGCAGTAAGACAGGAGGGGGATCCTACGAGCAGTACTTC. Protein product: CASSKTGGGSYEQYF.

The chain joins TRBV20-1 to TRBJ2-7; TRBD2 matches at 9 bases. In germline, CDR1 is DFQATT, CDR2 SNEGSKA (reference sequence). The V gene end was trimmed by 0 bases and the J gene end by 3 bases; junction bases not matched to a gene: 6. The CDR3 runs to 15 residues. The CDR3 loop is CSARELAGDDYEQYF. The CDR3 DNA follows: TGCAGTGCTAGAGAGTTAGCGGGAGACGACTACGAGCAGTACTTC.

At least ten counts were recorded for this clonotype. The chain uses TRBV28 and TRBJ1-6; TRBD1 is a possible D gene (6 bases). Per the germline V gene, CDR1 is MDHEN and CDR2 is SYDVKM. Trimming stripped 3 bases from V and 7 bases from J, with 13 bases between. This CDR3 is built from 15 residues. The CDR3 DNA follows: TGTGCCAGCAGTTTCATGCAGGGGTCCAATTCACCCCTCCACTTT. It translates to CASSFMQGSNSPLHF. The full variable domain, with the rest looked up from reference TRBV28 and TRBJ1-6, is DVKVTQSSRYLVKRTGEKVFLECVQDMDHENMFWYRQDPGLGLRLIYFSYDVKMKEKGDIPEGYSVSREKKERFSLILESASTNQTSMYLCASSFMQGSNSPLHFGNGTRLTVT.

The chain is built from TRBV27 and TRBJ2-2, with 12 positions matching TRBD2. The CDR3 sequence is 17 residues long. After removal of 2 bases from V and 8 bases from J, the junction contained 9 bases not matched to a gene. From germline, CDR1 is MNHEY and CDR2 SMNVEV (reference sequence). The CDR3: CASSLRLAGAYGGELFF. The CDR3 DNA is TGTGCCAGCAGTTTAAGACTAGCGGGGGCTTATGGTGGGGAGCTGTTTTTT.

This clonotype was detected a few times. The V call is TRBV6-1, the J call TRBJ1-5; D is unresolved. The CDR3 is 14 amino acids. With 5 bases removed from V and 0 bases from J, the gap between germline ends came to 8 bases. Germline V gives CDR1 MNHNS, CDR2 SASEGT. CDR3 region: CASSSDGSNQPQHF. The CDR3 DNA reads TGTGCCAGCAGTTCGGACGGTAGCAATCAGCCCCAGCATTTT.